The rows below give T cell receptor beta chains drawn from one sample of a study of Graves' ophthalmopathy and Graves' hyperthyroidism. A single record per CDR3 protein comes from TCRdb applying MiXCR to the multiplex PCR reads. This sample carries hundreds of thousands of distinct CDR3 sequences, around 21% of them seen once, and the ten largest clones take 3%. Material: peripheral blood. The receptor set was obtained from a woman aged 18-30 years with stable Graves' hyperthyroidism. Each CDR3 is given with its conserved first and last residue. The D gene is left open where the match is weak. Clone size is stated in some rows and not others, as once, few, many or a class when expanded.

CDR3 DNA: TGTGCCAGCAGCGTGGGGGGGCCGAGGGAGACCCAGTACTTC
CDR3 protein: CASSVGGPRETQYF
J gene: TRBJ2-5
D gene: NA
V gene: TRBV7-6
clone size: once

CDR3 DNA: TGTGCCAGCAGTGAGATAGCGGGCGGGAACGGGGAGCTGTTCTTT
CDR3 protein: CASSEIAGGNGELFF
J gene: TRBJ2-2
D gene: TRBD2
V gene: TRBV28
clone size: many

CDR3 DNA: TGTGCCAGCAGAGGGGATGGGGGGAACACTGAAGCTTTCTTT
CDR3 protein: CASRGDGGNTEAFF
J gene: TRBJ1-1
D gene: NA
V gene: TRBV7-9
clone size: many

CDR3 DNA: TGCAGTGCTAGAGATATAATTCGGGGGTACGAGCAGTACTTC
CDR3 protein: CSARDIIRGYEQYF
J gene: TRBJ2-7
D gene: NA
V gene: TRBV20-1
clone size: NA

CDR3 DNA: TGTGCCAGCAGCTTGGCCAAGATGAACACTGAAGCTTTCTTT
CDR3 protein: CASSLAKMNTEAFF
J gene: TRBJ1-1
D gene: NA
V gene: TRBV12-3/TRBV12-4
clone size: many

CDR3 DNA: TGTGCCAGCAGTTTCGGGGCGGGAGACATCAAAAACATTCAGTACTTC
CDR3 protein: CASSFGAGDIKNIQYF
J gene: TRBJ2-4
D gene: TRBD2
V gene: TRBV28
clone size: many

CDR3 DNA: TGCAGTGCTAGCCCTAGCGGGGGTTACGAGCAGTACTTC
CDR3 protein: CSASPSGGYEQYF
J gene: TRBJ2-7
D gene: TRBD2
V gene: TRBV20-1
clone size: many

CDR3 DNA: TGCGCCAGCAGCCAAGAGGGACTAGCGGAAAACATTCAGTACTTC
CDR3 protein: CASSQEGLAENIQYF
J gene: TRBJ2-4
D gene: TRBD2
V gene: TRBV4-3
clone size: many

CDR3 DNA: TGTGCCAGCCGTGGGGAGAGGCGGAGGAACACTGAAGCTTTCTTT
CDR3 protein: CASRGERRRNTEAFF
J gene: TRBJ1-1
D gene: NA
V gene: TRBV25-1
clone size: many

CDR3 DNA: TGTGCCAGCAGCGGTCGGGACGGTCCCAAAAACATTCAGTACTTC
CDR3 protein: CASSGRDGPKNIQYF
J gene: TRBJ2-4
D gene: NA
V gene: TRBV5-4
clone size: few

CDR3 DNA: TGTGCCAGCAGGCCCCAACGAACCGCCGGGGAGCTGTTTTTT
CDR3 protein: CASRPQRTAGELFF
J gene: TRBJ2-2
D gene: NA
V gene: TRBV12-3/TRBV12-4
clone size: many

CDR3 DNA: TGTGCCAGCAGCTTAGGGGCAGGGTCGGGTTCACCCCTCCACTTT
CDR3 protein: CASSLGAGSGSPLHF
J gene: TRBJ1-6
D gene: NA
V gene: TRBV7-2
clone size: NA

CDR3 DNA: TGCAGTGCCCAGGGGGCATGGTCCTACGAGCAGTACTTC
CDR3 protein: CSAQGAWSYEQYF
J gene: TRBJ2-7
D gene: TRBD1
V gene: TRBV20-1
clone size: many

CDR3 DNA: TGTGCCAGCTCACCTGGACAGGGGAGACCCAAAAACATTCAGTACTTC
CDR3 protein: CASSPGQGRPKNIQYF
J gene: TRBJ2-4
D gene: TRBD1
V gene: TRBV18
clone size: NA

CDR3 DNA: TGTGCCAGCAGCCCAATGGCGGGGCAGCCCCAGCATTTT
CDR3 protein: CASSPMAGQPQHF
J gene: TRBJ1-5
D gene: NA
V gene: TRBV28
clone size: NA

CDR3 DNA: TGTGCCAGCAGCCGACAGGGCAATCAGCCCCAGCATTTT
CDR3 protein: CASSRQGNQPQHF
J gene: TRBJ1-5
D gene: NA
V gene: TRBV12-3/TRBV12-4
clone size: many

CDR3 DNA: TGCGCCAGCAGCCAAGGTCCTAGCGCCCCCTCCTACGAGCAGTACTTC
CDR3 protein: CASSQGPSAPSYEQYF
J gene: TRBJ2-7
D gene: NA
V gene: TRBV4-1
clone size: many

CDR3 DNA: TGCGCCAGCAGCCCGAACGGGGGAAACTATAATTCACCCCTCCACTTT
CDR3 protein: CASSPNGGNYNSPLHF
J gene: TRBJ1-6
D gene: NA
V gene: TRBV4-1
clone size: many

CDR3 DNA: TGTGCCAGCGCCTTGAACACCGGGGAGCTGTTTTTT
CDR3 protein: CASALNTGELFF
J gene: TRBJ2-2
D gene: NA
V gene: TRBV6-1
clone size: NA

CDR3 DNA: TGTGCCAGCAGCTTAGTTGAGGGGGCGACTGAAGCTTTCTTT
CDR3 protein: CASSLVEGATEAFF
J gene: TRBJ1-1
D gene: TRBD1
V gene: TRBV7-2
clone size: many

CDR3 DNA: TGTGCCAGCAGCACCCGGACCCTCTACGAGCAGTACTTC
CDR3 protein: CASSTRTLYEQYF
J gene: TRBJ2-7
D gene: NA
V gene: TRBV7-2
clone size: many

CDR3 DNA: TGTGCCACCAGCAGAGATCAAGGCAGGGAAGCTTTCTTT
CDR3 protein: CATSRDQGREAFF
J gene: TRBJ1-1
D gene: NA
V gene: TRBV15
clone size: NA

CDR3 DNA: TGTGCCAGCAGCTTAGTTGGACGGACAGGGGCTACTGGGGCCAACGTCCTGACTTTC
CDR3 protein: CASSLVGRTGATGANVLTF
J gene: TRBJ2-6
D gene: TRBD1
V gene: TRBV11-1
clone size: few

CDR3 DNA: TGTGCCAGCAGCCTGACGGCGGGGACCTACGAGCAGTACTTC
CDR3 protein: CASSLTAGTYEQYF
J gene: TRBJ2-7
D gene: NA
V gene: TRBV11-2
clone size: NA

CDR3 DNA: TGTGCCAGCAGCTTAGGCGGGGCGCTAAGCTATGGCTACACCTTC
CDR3 protein: CASSLGGALSYGYTF
J gene: TRBJ1-2
D gene: NA
V gene: TRBV7-9
clone size: many

CDR3 DNA: TGTGCCAGTAGTTGGATACAGGGGATGGGGACCGGGGAGCTGTTTTTT
CDR3 protein: CASSWIQGMGTGELFF
J gene: TRBJ2-2
D gene: TRBD1
V gene: TRBV19
clone size: few

CDR3 DNA: TGCGCCAGCAGCCACGCAGGGAGGGGCACCGGGGAGCTGTTTTTT
CDR3 protein: CASSHAGRGTGELFF
J gene: TRBJ2-2
D gene: TRBD2
V gene: TRBV4-1
clone size: many

CDR3 DNA: TGTGCCAGTAGTCTGGGACTACTACACCAAGAGACCCAGTACTTC
CDR3 protein: CASSLGLLHQETQYF
J gene: TRBJ2-5
D gene: TRBD2
V gene: TRBV19
clone size: few

CDR3 DNA: TGTGCCAGCAGCCCTATGCGAGGGAACACTAAAGCTTTCTTT
CDR3 protein: CASSPMRGNTKAFF
J gene: TRBJ1-1
D gene: NA
V gene: TRBV7-9
clone size: NA

CDR3 DNA: TGTGCCAGCAGTGAATTAAGGGAGACCCAGTACTTC
CDR3 protein: CASSELRETQYF
J gene: TRBJ2-5
D gene: NA
V gene: TRBV25-1
clone size: many

CDR3 DNA: TGCGCCAGCAGCTTAGCGGGAGCTATAGATACGCAGTATTTT
CDR3 protein: CASSLAGAIDTQYF
J gene: TRBJ2-3
D gene: TRBD2
V gene: TRBV5-1
clone size: NA

CDR3 DNA: TGCGCCAGCAGCCAGACAGGGGGCAACACTGAAGCTTTCTTT
CDR3 protein: CASSQTGGNTEAFF
J gene: TRBJ1-1
D gene: TRBD1
V gene: TRBV4-3
clone size: many

CDR3 DNA: TGCAGTGCTAAACTCGGGACAGCGTACCAAGAGACCCAGTACTTC
CDR3 protein: CSAKLGTAYQETQYF
J gene: TRBJ2-5
D gene: TRBD1
V gene: TRBV20-1
clone size: many

CDR3 DNA: TGTGCCAGCGCCTCCCCAGGCAATCAGCCCCAGCATTTT
CDR3 protein: CASASPGNQPQHF
J gene: TRBJ1-5
D gene: NA
V gene: TRBV27
clone size: many

CDR3 DNA: TGTGCCAGCAGCTATCAGTTGTGGAATACAGATTACACCTTC
CDR3 protein: CASSYQLWNTDYTF
J gene: TRBJ1-2
D gene: NA
V gene: TRBV7-9
clone size: many

CDR3 DNA: TGTGCCAGTAGTACTGGGGGCACGAACACTGAAGCTTTCTTT
CDR3 protein: CASSTGGTNTEAFF
J gene: TRBJ1-1
D gene: NA
V gene: TRBV19
clone size: once

CDR3 DNA: TGCAGCGGAAACAGGGGGGAGAACACTGAAGCTTTCTTT
CDR3 protein: CSGNRGENTEAFF
J gene: TRBJ1-1
D gene: TRBD1
V gene: TRBV29-1
clone size: many

CDR3 DNA: TGTGCCAGCAGCCTACAGGGGATGGCCCAGTACTTC
CDR3 protein: CASSLQGMAQYF
J gene: TRBJ2-5
D gene: TRBD1
V gene: TRBV12-3/TRBV12-4
clone size: many

CDR3 DNA: TGCAGTGGGGAAAGGGGACACAGCTCCTACGAGCAGTACTTC
CDR3 protein: CSGERGHSSYEQYF
J gene: TRBJ2-7
D gene: NA
V gene: TRBV20-1
clone size: NA

CDR3 DNA: TGTGCCAGCAGTGCCCCGGGACGGCCCTCCTACGAGCAGTACTTC
CDR3 protein: CASSAPGRPSYEQYF
J gene: TRBJ2-7
D gene: NA
V gene: TRBV27
clone size: many

CDR3 DNA: TGTGCCAGCAGCCTTTCCAGGGGACAGGGGAACATTCAGTACTTC
CDR3 protein: CASSLSRGQGNIQYF
J gene: TRBJ2-4
D gene: TRBD1
V gene: TRBV7-3
clone size: few

CDR3 DNA: TGTGCCAGCAGCCCCTACTCGTGGACTGGTTTCGGGAAAGAGACCCAGTACTTC
CDR3 protein: CASSPYSWTGFGKETQYF
J gene: TRBJ2-5
D gene: NA
V gene: TRBV11-1
clone size: NA

CDR3 DNA: TGTGCCAGCAGCCCCGGGACAGGGATTGAAGCTTTCTTT
CDR3 protein: CASSPGTGIEAFF
J gene: TRBJ1-1
D gene: TRBD1
V gene: TRBV6-2/TRBV6-3
clone size: NA

CDR3 DNA: TGTGCCAGCAGTTACCCGACAGAGAGCACTGAAGCTTTCTTT
CDR3 protein: CASSYPTESTEAFF
J gene: TRBJ1-1
D gene: NA
V gene: TRBV6-2/TRBV6-3
clone size: NA

CDR3 DNA: TGTGCCAGCAGCCCAGCAGCGGGGGGGCCGGGGGAGCAGTACTTC
CDR3 protein: CASSPAAGGPGEQYF
J gene: TRBJ2-7
D gene: TRBD2
V gene: TRBV13
clone size: NA

CDR3 DNA: TGTGCCAGTACGGAGGGGGCTCGGGAGCAGTACTTC
CDR3 protein: CASTEGAREQYF
J gene: TRBJ2-7
D gene: NA
V gene: TRBV12-3/TRBV12-4
clone size: NA

CDR3 DNA: TGTGCCAGCAGTGCGACAGGGCAATATGGCTACACCTTC
CDR3 protein: CASSATGQYGYTF
J gene: TRBJ1-2
D gene: TRBD1
V gene: TRBV6-1
clone size: NA

CDR3 DNA: TGTGCCAGCAGTGATGAGACCACCGGGGAGCTGTTTTTT
CDR3 protein: CASSDETTGELFF
J gene: TRBJ2-2
D gene: NA
V gene: TRBV2
clone size: many

CDR3 DNA: TGTGCCAGTACTTTTAAGGGTGGAGCTTTCTTT
CDR3 protein: CASTFKGGAFF
J gene: TRBJ1-1
D gene: NA
V gene: TRBV19
clone size: once

CDR3 DNA: TGTGCCAGCTGTATACCGGGACAAAACTACGAGCAGTACTTC
CDR3 protein: CASCIPGQNYEQYF
J gene: TRBJ2-7
D gene: NA
V gene: TRBV28
clone size: many

CDR3 DNA: TGTGCCAGCAGTTACTCACGACAGTCCCACTATGGCTACACCTTC
CDR3 protein: CASSYSRQSHYGYTF
J gene: TRBJ1-2
D gene: NA
V gene: TRBV6-2/TRBV6-3
clone size: NA

CDR3 DNA: TGTGCCAGCAGCCTACAGGGGGTCTACGAGCAGTACTTC
CDR3 protein: CASSLQGVYEQYF
J gene: TRBJ2-7
D gene: TRBD1
V gene: TRBV27
clone size: many